Detailed here is one T cell receptor (beta chain). Its antigen remains undetermined. No base qualities exist here, and no much larger clone lies one base off it. In total, 666 healthy bone marrow donors made up the cohort. Cohort members were all nominally healthy when sampled, although unrecorded immune exposures were likely present. The donor tested CMV seronegative, placing the donor among the 352 seronegative members of the cohort. A peripheral blood sample was collected from each donor, and TCR beta sequencing was performed on peripheral blood mononuclear cells. Genomic DNA was extracted from the blood cell samples with the Qiagen DNeasy Blood Extraction Kit. Library generation was performed with the immunoSEQ multiplex PCR assay. For the multiplex PCR, a mixture combining 60 forward primers for TCR Vbeta segments and 13 reverse primers for TCR Jbeta segments was used. Amplification of the CDR3 region of rearranged TCR beta genes was performed with a multiplex PCR assay on genomic DNA. The Illumina HiSeq System was used to sequence the amplified TCR beta libraries as 87-base-pair reads. From the authors' description of their analysis: In a later analysis, 70 million to 95 million unique TCR beta chains were counted across the approximately 620 repertoires, and some 10 million of these chains were shared by at least two donors. Raw reads were error-corrected and collapsed into unique sequences with a nearest-neighbor algorithm that merged closely related sequences to remove PCR and sequencing errors. To assign V, D and J gene segments, CDR3 sequences were aligned to IMGT reference sequences. Each retained sequence needed at least a six-nucleotide match to both a V gene segment and a J gene segment. A rearrangement counted as productive if the CDR3 had no stop codons and remained in frame with V and J, and every other rearrangement counted as non-productive. Following IMGT convention, CDR3 was defined as the stretch from the second conserved V-encoded cysteine to the conserved J-encoded phenylalanine. The earlier analysis of around 640 of the donors excluded sequences that lacked an unambiguous match to a single V gene segment. An earlier analysis of 550 to 650 of the donors classified V segments as functional when productive rearrangements were above 56.7% and as segregating when the standard deviation between donors was above 5%. A statistical classification framework was built for diagnosing cytomegalovirus status from the catalog of TCR beta chain sequences. A later analysis assigned V and J genes by comparing TCR nucleotide sequences with IMGT/GENE-DB human TR gene sequences. The TCRdist pipeline was used in a later analysis to assign CDR3 sequences and most-parsimonious VDJ recombination scenarios. In a later analysis, each TCR beta chain was defined by its CDR3 amino acid sequence together with its V-gene family, and reads lacking a unique V-gene family were excluded. In a later analysis, 450 to 600 highly shared, low-generation-probability nucleotide sequences were removed to address suspected cross-contamination and a sequencing artifact. In a later analysis, a clonal expansion index for each public chain was calculated from normalized within-repertoire ranks of inferred template counts. Generation probabilities in a later analysis came from a VDJ recombination model fitted to out-of-frame rearrangements, and those results were checked against IGoR. A later analysis scored TCR-TCR, TCR-HLA and TCR-CMV co-occurrence with hypergeometric tests, applying a repertoire-size bias correction to TCR pairs. In a later analysis, false discovery rates were estimated by permuting HLA or CMV assignments 20 times. In a later analysis, co-occurring TCRs were grouped using DBSCAN, with TCRdist sequence similarity added in when clustering inside HLA-allele-positive subsets. Repertoires with fewer than 30,000 or more than 120,000 public chains, plus five repertoires with anomalous nucleotide sharing, were excluded from co-occurrence clustering. TCRdb stores this immuneACCESS table with in-frame sequences only. Part of the clones is absent; in the studies checked, under half of the shortfall reflects unresolved V genes, and no reason is known for the rest. That table furnishes V, J and clone size, whereas the DNA furnished D and trimming. The sample table shows 200,000 to 250,000 clones, and approximately 88% are seen once. The ten largest clones add up to 0.71% of the sample.

These data come from a study of cytomegalovirus exposure and HLA in healthy donors (dated by TCRdb to 2015 to 2018). At the level of the whole study: An earlier analysis of roughly 630 of the donors reported 250 to 350 Gb of sequence data and 117 million unique TCR beta sequences from about 200 million T cells. Around 330 gigabases of sequencing data and around 90 million unique TCR sequences made up an early release that covered around 640 HLA-typed donors. Among the roughly 400 genotyped donors, 75% to 90% belonged to the genetic ancestry cluster associated with self-reported Caucasian donors. The study was designed to test whether signatures of past pathogen exposure could be identified by cataloging public T cell receptors. The study profiled the T cell repertoires of 666 subjects by immunosequencing and related them to cytomegalovirus serostatus. In addition to the first cohort of several hundred subjects, a separate validation cohort of 120 different subjects was used. The study combined high-throughput TCR immunosequencing, statistical association of individual TCRs with disease status, and machine learning to predict cytomegalovirus infection status. A later analysis re-analyzed previously published TCR beta repertoires from roughly 690 donors and added high-resolution HLA genotyping to study TCR occurrence patterns. Rather than using new phenotypic data, the later analysis identified candidate immune exposures from TCR beta sequences and from how often those sequences occurred across donors. An earlier analysis of 500 to 650 of the donors applied high-throughput TCR beta sequencing to assess whether each TCR beta V gene segment acted as functional or pseudogenic. Donor age, sex, ethnicity and CMV serostatus were compiled together with the repertoire data. A later genetic analysis took genome-wide SNP genotypes for about three fifths of the roughly 700 donors and used that subset as a discovery cohort. All discovery cohort repertoires had been generated on a single sequencing platform. HLA typing included class I and class II loci at four-digit resolution. The number of donors typed differed by locus, with roughly 629-640 for A, B, C, DRB1 and DQB1, around 560 for DQA1, nearly 610 for DPA1, and about 450 for DPB1. About five DR-DQ haplotypes were treated as single units for association and clustering because of strong linkage in the cohort. On average, roughly 240,000 unique TCR beta nucleotide sequences were sequenced per donor among more than 350 genotyped donors of the cohort, with roughly 18% of those sequences being non-productive.

CDR1 and CDR2, looked up from the germline V gene, are MNHEY and SVGAGI. From its cysteine to its phenylalanine, the CDR3 spans 15 amino acids. The read is trimmed to its CDR3 DNA, 45 bases read in frame from base 1. Compared with germline, V lacks 2 bases and J lacks 4 bases; bases without a gene match: 4. On the study overall, not on this receptor specifically: Linkage disequilibrium might explain the correlated functional status among segregating V segments, but an unknown experimental factor could not be excluded. In a later analysis, HLA-associated TCR beta chains were found to be more clonally expanded and to have lower generation probabilities than equally common non-associated chains. Because HLA typing was unavailable for some donors at each locus, only the typed subset was used in association tests. The classifier was reported to diagnose cytomegalovirus status with high specificity and sensitivity in both the original cohort and the validation cohort. Because counts were too low, roughly 17 rarely observed V segments, including chromosome 9 orphons, were left out of the earlier analysis of 500 to 650 of the donors. The study gave a list of 150 to 200 TCR beta chains associated with cytomegalovirus. In a later analysis, some 17,000 TCR beta sequences were associated with specific HLA alleles at a false discovery rate of 0.05. The authors suggested that the approach could potentially be extended to other disease states and immunological phenotypes. A few of the identified cytomegalovirus-associated TCR beta chains were confirmed in vitro to be specific for cytomegalovirus antigens. Most CMV-associated TCR beta chains appeared to be HLA-restricted in a later analysis, and the HLA associations seemed to be driven largely by CMV exposure. This cohort had only TCR beta chains sequenced, and the lack of alpha or paired-chain data limited which features could be detected. Some IMGT-functional V segments, including TRBV6-2 and TRBV6-3, could not be distinguished by the 87-base-pair reads and were therefore excluded. In a later analysis, several top co-occurrence clusters were reported to appear linked to parvovirus B19, influenza, CMV and Epstein-Barr virus. In an earlier analysis of several hundred of the donors, most TCR beta V segments were observed in productive rearrangements about 90% or about 30% of the time, broadly matching IMGT annotations. An association between a missense DCLRE1C variant and V-gene and J-gene trimming of TCR beta chains was found in a later genetic analysis and replicated in an independent cohort. The sequencing pipeline was judged likely to have produced a cluster of highly shared sequence variants as a technical artifact. A further reported finding was that TCR beta sequences accurately predicted the HLA-A and HLA-B alleles for most subjects in the first cohort. For the cohort, immune exposure information was limited to CMV serostatus. According to a later analysis, TCR association rates differed among HLA loci, with DRB1 alleles showing the most associated TCRs and HLA-C alleles showing the fewest. When HLA alleles, especially DR and DQ, strongly co-occurred, attributing TCR associations to individual alleles was difficult. According to a later genetic analysis, donors in an Asian-associated ancestry cluster had fewer N-insertions in productive TCRs than the approximately 690-donor mean. Presence/absence analyses assumed roughly uniform sequencing depth across donors, an assumption that may not hold. Across donors, most TCR sequences were observed very rarely, whereas some public TCRs were present in many individuals.

Here the chain combines TRBV6-5 and TRBJ1-3; the central 8 bases match TRBD1. Material: PBMCs. This TCR derives from a boy between 2 and 10 years old in good health and CMV-seronegative. The nucleotide sequence is TGTGCCAGCAGTTACGGACAGGGTTTAGGAAACACCATATATTTT. It encodes CASSYGQGLGNTIYF.